This is a list of T cell receptor beta chains from one sample in a study of shared clonotypes between healthy human individuals. TCRdb's table, derived via immunoSEQ multiplex PCR, lists solely in-frame clones and lacks some. The sample includes roughly 1,500,000 clones, about 98.5% of them seen just once. Sample: naive CD4+ T cells sorted from blood. The receptors were gathered from a young man in good health. Both conserved end residues are part of each CDR3. D genes are given only for firm matches. Expanded clones are given a class, and other clones once, few, many or no size at all.

clone_size	v_call	j_call	d_call	cdr3_length	cdr3_aa	cdr3_nt
NA	TRBV19	TRBJ1-5	NA	15	CASTRAGGFTQPQHF	TGTGCCAGTACTCGCGCGGGGGGTTTCACCCAGCCCCAGCATTTT
once	TRBV7-9	TRBJ2-7	NA	12	CASSSAGESQYF	TGTGCCAGCAGCTCAGCGGGTGAGTCGCAGTACTTC
NA	TRBV5-1	TRBJ1-1	NA	13	CASSTNPNTEAFF	TGCGCCAGCAGCACGAACCCGAACACTGAAGCTTTCTTT
NA	TRBV5-6	TRBJ2-7	NA	14	CASSPGKRVYEQYF	TGTGCCAGCAGCCCAGGAAAAAGGGTTTACGAGCAGTACTTC
NA	TRBV11-3	TRBJ2-7	TRBD1	14	CASSPGDRPYEQYF	TGTGCCAGCAGCCCCGGGGACAGGCCCTACGAGCAGTACTTC
NA	TRBV5-1	TRBJ2-1	NA	17	CASSSDLGVSSYNEQFF	TGCGCCAGCAGCTCGGACCTCGGAGTCAGCTCCTACAATGAGCAGTTCTTC
NA	TRBV25-1	TRBJ2-7	NA	12	CASRDNTYEQYF	TGTGCCAGCCGGGACAACACTTACGAGCAGTACTTC
NA	TRBV4-1	TRBJ2-7	TRBD2	15	CASSFLAGGSYEQYF	TGCGCCAGCAGCTTCCTAGCGGGAGGGTCCTACGAGCAGTACTTC
NA	TRBV7-2	TRBJ2-7	NA	16	CASSLEPPPGRYEQYF	TGTGCCAGCAGCTTAGAACCCCCCCCAGGCAGGTACGAGCAGTACTTC
NA	TRBV5-1	TRBJ2-1	TRBD2	17	CASEASGSTIVYNEQFF	TGCGCCAGCGAAGCTAGCGGGAGTACAATAGTCTACAATGAGCAGTTCTTC
NA	TRBV27	TRBJ2-7	TRBD1	15	CASRRTGGYSYEQYF	TGTGCCAGCAGAAGAACAGGGGGCTATTCATACGAGCAGTACTTC
NA	TRBV28	TRBJ1-5	NA	18	CASSLGWGRNSSNQPQHF	TGTGCCAGCAGTTTAGGCTGGGGACGGAACTCTAGCAATCAGCCCCAGCATTTT
NA	TRBV30	TRBJ2-6	NA	17	CARGQVWGASGANVLTF	TGTGCTCGGGGGCAGGTATGGGGAGCATCTGGGGCCAACGTCCTGACTTTC
NA	TRBV29-1	TRBJ2-1	NA	14	CSLRLEGRNNEQFF	TGCAGCCTCCGTTTGGAGGGGAGAAACAATGAGCAGTTCTTC
NA	TRBV29-1	TRBJ1-2	NA	13	CSVDDLANYGYTF	TGCAGCGTTGATGACTTAGCTAACTATGGCTACACCTTC
NA	TRBV4-1	TRBJ1-4	NA	14	CASSRGDPNEKLFF	TGCGCCTCCAGCCGTGGGGATCCTAATGAAAAACTGTTTTTT